Below are 26 T cell receptor beta chains sequenced from a single sample in a study of Ad26.COV2.S vaccination and SARS-CoV-2 variants. Clones were sequenced by immunoSEQ multiplex PCR, and TCRdb holds only the in-frame ones, with some missing. There are 510,000 or so clones in the sample; approximately 88% occur only once, and around 13% lies in the top ten. Described treatment: over 15 received Ad26.COV2.S at low or high dose, single or two shots; a few received placebo; per-sample allocation not given. Day 63 after the first injection of vaccine or placebo was the sampling time. Sequenced here: peripheral blood, sampled in a trial of Ad26.COV2.S vaccine versus placebo. These receptor sequences come from a person between 18 and 65 years old who received the Ad26.COV2.S COVID-19 vaccine or a placebo.

The chain has TRBV7-9 and TRBJ1-1, with D tentatively TRBD1 (5 bases). Germline V gives CDR1 SEHNR, CDR2 FQNEAQ (reference sequence). This CDR3 is built from 15 residues. Deletions cut 7 bases from V and 4 bases from J, with 19 bases between. This CDR3 is CASTPPQGSGTEAFF. CDR3 nucleotide sequence: TGTGCCAGCACCCCCCCCCAGGGTTCGGGCACTGAAGCTTTCTTT.

This clone was picked up one time. The DNA of the CDR3 is TGTGCCAGCAGTTTATCCAGGCCGGGACTAGCGGGAGTGGGGGTAGCCAAAAACATTCAGTACTTC. It encodes CASSLSRPGLAGVGVAKNIQYF. The genes are TRBV27 and TRBJ2-4, with 14 positions matching TRBD2. This CDR3 region has 22 residues. The V gene's germline CDR1 is MNHEY and CDR2 SMNVEV (reference sequence). Trimming at V came to 0 bases and at J to 0 bases, leaving 13 bases not matched to a gene.

This clone was picked up one time. The chain uses TRBV13 and TRBJ2-6, with TRBD1 matching over 7 bases. The CDR3 is 18 residues long. V lost 4 bases and J lost 0; bases outside the gene matches: 9. The germline V gene encodes CDR1 PRHDT and CDR2 FYEKMQ (reference sequence). The CDR3 loop is CASSSKTGTYSGANVLTF. CDR3 nucleotide sequence: TGTGCCAGCAGCTCGAAGACAGGGACCTACTCTGGGGCCAACGTCCTGACTTTC. Using reference TRBV13 and TRBJ2-6 for the parts outside the CDR3, the full variable domain is AAGVIQSPRHLIKEKRETATLKCYPIPRHDTVYWYQQGPGQDPQFLISFYEKMQSDKGSIPDRFSAQQFSDYHSELNMSSLELGDSALYFCASSSKTGTYSGANVLTFGAGSRLTVL.

V is TRBV27 and J is TRBJ2-3; D is unresolved. With 0 bases removed from V and 3 bases from J, the gap between germline ends came to 4 bases. This CDR3 is built from 13 residues. Germline V gene data show CDR1 as MNHEY and CDR2 as SMNVEV (reference sequence). The CDR3 spells CASSLSRTDTQYF. Written as DNA, the CDR3 is TGTGCCAGCAGTTTATCTAGAACAGATACGCAGTATTTT.

The chain joins TRBV5-1 to TRBJ2-3, with D perhaps assigned TRBD1 or TRBD2 (5 bases each). V gave up 0 bases and J gave up 9 bases, with 17 bases separating them. The germline V gene has CDR1 SGHRS and CDR2 YFSETQ. The CDR3 spans 15 residues. DNA of the CDR3: TGCGCCAGCAGCTTGGCCGGGACCTCTGGGTTGACGCAGTATTTT. Protein sequence: CASSLAGTSGLTQYF.

The rearrangement joins TRBV9 to TRBJ1-1; unclear D gene. This CDR3 has 16 residues. V lost 0 bases to trimming and J lost 4 bases, with 16 bases between them. Germline lookup yields CDR1 SGDLS and CDR2 YYNGEE. CDR3 amino acids: CASSVGGEWGGTEAFF. The CDR3 DNA follows: TGTGCCAGCAGCGTAGGCGGGGAGTGGGGAGGCACTGAAGCTTTCTTT.

The rearrangement joins TRBV18 to TRBJ2-3; D is unresolved. Looked up from germline, CDR1 is KGHSH and CDR2 is LQKENI. The CDR3 is made up of 15 amino acids. Trimming removed 4 bases at V and 0 bases at J, with 11 bases between. CDR3 nucleotides: TGTGCCAGCTCACGTGCCAGGCCCAGCACAGATACGCAGTATTTT. Translated: CASSRARPSTDTQYF. Full variable domain (outside the CDR3, taken from reference TRBV18 and TRBJ2-3): NAGVMQNPRHLVRRRGQEARLRCSPMKGHSHVYWYRQLPEEGLKFMVYLQKENIIDESGMPKERFSAEFPKEGPSILRIQQVVRGDSAAYFCASSRARPSTDTQYFGPGTRLTVL.

V and J are TRBV25-1 and TRBJ1-2, with TRBD1 matching over 9 bases. This CDR3 has 15 residues. Per the germline V gene, CDR1 is MGHDK and CDR2 is SYGVNS. Trimming cost V 3 bases and J 3 bases; bases outside gene matches: 5. Written as DNA, the CDR3 is TGTGCCAGCAGTGATCCGGACAGGGGTCACTATGGCTACACCTTC. Its translation: CASSDPDRGHYGYTF.

This clone was recorded only once. V gene TRBV5-4 combines with J gene TRBJ2-5; 7 bases are a match to TRBD1. V lost 0 bases and J lost 13; bases outside the gene matches: 12. Germline V gene sequence: CDR1 SGHNT, CDR2 YYREEE (reference sequence). CDR3 length equals 14 residues. This CDR3 reads CASSLASGRTGLYF. In DNA, the CDR3 is TGTGCCAGCAGCTTGGCCTCGGGCAGGACAGGCCTGTACTTC.

The chain is built from TRBV30 and TRBJ1-5; no clear D. The CDR3 extends over 16 amino acids. Trimming took 2 bases from V and 0 from J, leaving 14 bases between them. The germline V gene encodes CDR1 GTSNPN and CDR2 SVGIG (reference sequence). CDR3 residues: CAWSRVGSYSNQPQHF. The CDR3 DNA reads as TGTGCCTGGAGTAGGGTAGGATCTTATAGCAATCAGCCCCAGCATTTT.

V usage is TRBV19 and J usage is TRBJ2-1; D is unresolved. Trimming cost V 6 bases and J 2 bases, with 11 bases left between them. The CDR3 has 14 amino acids. CDR1 is LNHDA and CDR2 is SQIVND in the germline V gene (reference sequence). The CDR3 bases are TGTGCCAGTAGAGGTGGCGGAGCCTACAATGAGCAGTTCTTC. It codes for CASRGGGAYNEQFF.

This chain joins TRBV27 and TRBJ2-2; D unclear. There are 14 residues in the CDR3. The V and J ends lost 0 bases and 8 bases respectively, with 10 bases between them. Germline V gene sequence: CDR1 MNHEY, CDR2 SMNVEV (reference sequence). The chain's CDR3 is CASSLSNGWGELFF. The CDR3, as DNA: TGTGCCAGCAGTTTATCGAATGGCTGGGGGGAGCTGTTTTTT.

The CDR3 nucleotides read TGTGCCAGCAGCCTCCCGGAAGGACCTAACACAGATACGCAGTATTTT. Protein product: CASSLPEGPNTDTQYF. The J gene is TRBJ2-3, the V gene TRBV7-3; D unclear. The CDR3 length is 16 residues. Trimming removed 5 bases at V and 2 bases at J, with 17 bases between. From germline, CDR1 is SGHTA and CDR2 FQGTGA.

The chain is built from TRBV7-2 and TRBJ1-2; maybe TRBD1 (5 bases). Germline CDR1 is SGHTA and CDR2 is FQGNSA. Deletions cut 0 bases from V and 1 base from J, with 12 bases between. This CDR3 comprises 16 residues. The CDR3 here is CASSLALTDLNYGYTF. The CDR3 region has the DNA TGTGCCAGCAGCTTAGCGCTGACAGACCTTAACTATGGCTACACCTTC.

The rearrangement joins TRBV29-1 to TRBJ1-4; TRBD1 is a possible D gene (6 bases). Germline V lookup: CDR1 SQVTM, CDR2 ANQGSEA. The CDR3 spans 15 residues. V gave up 6 bases and J gave up 5 bases, with 19 bases separating them. CDR3 residues: CSVLRRDTQNEKLFF. CDR3 bases: TGCAGCGTACTAAGGCGGGACACTCAGAATGAAAAACTGTTTTTT.

DNA of the CDR3: TGTGCCAGCAGCCAACAACCGGGACTAGCGGCCTGGGAGACCCAGTACTTC. It encodes CASSQQPGLAAWETQYF. V is TRBV14 and J is TRBJ2-5; 11 bases fit TRBD2. This CDR3 comprises 17 residues. V gave up 2 bases and J gave up 5 bases; unmatched junction bases: 10. CDR1 SGHDN and CDR2 FVKESK come from the germline V gene.

The rearrangement joins TRBV27 to TRBJ2-1, with D unclear. The CDR3 spans 15 residues. Germline-derived CDR1 and CDR2 are MNHEY and SMNVEV (reference sequence). V was shortened by 6 bases and J by 0 bases, with 12 bases between the two germline ends. CDR3 amino acids: CASSFDWSSYNEQFF. CDR3 DNA sequence: TGTGCCAGCAGCTTCGACTGGAGCTCCTACAATGAGCAGTTCTTC.

The genes are TRBV19 and TRBJ2-5; 11 bases are a match to TRBD2. Losses at the gene ends were 2 bases for V and 1 base for J; bases not matched to a gene: 9. Germline V gene data show CDR1 as LNHDA and CDR2 as SQIVND (reference sequence). The CDR3 is 18 residues long. Written as DNA, the CDR3 is TGTGCCAGTAGTATATCCCTAGCGGGAGGACCCTTCCAAGAGACCCAGTACTTC. Its protein product is CASSISLAGGPFQETQYF.

The J gene is TRBJ2-2, the V gene TRBV4-2, with 7 bases identical to TRBD2. Trimming cost V 0 bases and J 7 bases; bases outside gene matches: 5. Germline-derived CDR1 and CDR2 are LGHNA and YNFKEQ. The CDR3 covers 15 residues. CDR3 nucleotides: TGTGCCAGCAGCCAAGAGCGGGAGAGGGACGGGGAGCTGTTTTTT. Translated: CASSQERERDGELFF.

CDR3 protein: CASSQKRGTGKGNEQFF. The CDR3, as DNA: TGTGCCAGCAGCCAAAAAAGGGGGACAGGAAAGGGGAATGAGCAGTTCTTC. The chain recombines TRBV3-1 (or the pseudogene TRBV3-2) with TRBJ2-1; 8 bases are shared with TRBD1. CDR1 is LGHDT, CDR2 YNNKEL, per germline (reference sequence). This CDR3 region has 17 residues. V was pared by 2 bases and J by 7 bases, with 13 bases of the junction left unmatched.

The chain employs TRBV27 and TRBJ2-7; tentative D call: TRBD2 (6 bases). The V end was cut by 6 bases, the J end by 9 bases, with 21 bases between. CDR1 and CDR2 (germline): MNHEY, SMNVEV (reference sequence). The CDR3 is 14 residues long. The DNA for the CDR3 is TGTGCCAGCAGGGAGTCGGGAGTATTTAGGGTGCAGTACTTC. Amino acid sequence: CASRESGVFRVQYF.

The J gene is TRBJ1-1, the V gene TRBV11-2; no clear D. CDR1 and CDR2 (germline): SGHAT, FQNNGV. This CDR3 comprises 14 residues. The ends were cut back, 2 bases at V and 1 base at J, with 8 bases in the middle. The CDR3 DNA follows: TGTGCCAGCAGCTTATTTGTGAAGAACACTGAAGCTTTCTTT. Encoded protein: CASSLFVKNTEAFF. The variable domain in full, completed from reference TRBV11-2 and TRBJ1-1, reads EAGVAQSPRYKIIEKRQSVAFWCNPISGHATLYWYQQILGQGPKLLIQFQNNGVVDDSQLPKDRFSAERLKGVDSTLKIQPAKLEDSAVYLCASSLFVKNTEAFFGQGTRLTVV.

Only one count was recorded for this clone. The CDR3 protein is CASSHGIRSPLHF. As DNA, the CDR3 is TGTGCCAGTAGTCATGGGATCCGATCACCCCTCCACTTT. The chain links TRBV19 to TRBJ1-6, with no clear D. Trimming left V 5 bases short and J 10 bases short, with 12 bases between. There are 13 residues in the CDR3. Germline assignment: CDR1 LNHDA and CDR2 SQIVND (reference sequence).

This clone was detected once. The gene calls are TRBV27 and TRBJ2-1, with 12 bases fitting TRBD2. CDR3 length: 14 residues. Germline values: CDR1 MNHEY, CDR2 SMNVEV (reference sequence). V trimming: 0 bases; J trimming: 12 bases; junction bases outside the gene matches: 3. This CDR3 is CASSLSASGRGQFF. CDR3 DNA: TGTGCCAGCAGTTTATCGGCTAGCGGGAGGGGGCAGTTCTTC.

The CDR3 here is CASSPLTGGSLTGELFF. CDR3 DNA sequence: TGTGCCAGCAGTCCCCTGACGGGCGGGAGCCTCACCGGGGAGCTGTTTTTT. The chain couples TRBV28 to TRBJ2-2; 7 nucleotides align to TRBD2. The CDR3 extends over 17 amino acids. V was clipped by 5 bases and J by 4 bases; unmatched bases: 13. CDR1 is MDHEN, CDR2 SYDVKM, per germline.

This chain joins TRBV7-9 and TRBJ2-1; the D is unclear. From germline, CDR1 is SEHNR and CDR2 FQNEAQ (reference sequence). The CDR3 sequence is 15 residues long. V was trimmed by 5 bases and J by 7 bases, leaving 18 bases between them. CDR3: CASSGATNVLNEQFF. DNA of the CDR3: TGTGCCAGCAGCGGAGCCACCAACGTACTTAATGAGCAGTTCTTC.